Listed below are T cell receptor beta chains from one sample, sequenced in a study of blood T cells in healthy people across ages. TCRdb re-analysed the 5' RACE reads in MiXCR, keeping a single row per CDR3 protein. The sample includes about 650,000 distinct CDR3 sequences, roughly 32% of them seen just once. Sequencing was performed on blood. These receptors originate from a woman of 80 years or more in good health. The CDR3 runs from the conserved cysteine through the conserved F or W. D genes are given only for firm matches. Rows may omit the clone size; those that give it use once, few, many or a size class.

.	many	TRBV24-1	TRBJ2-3	CATSDLAFTDTQYF	TGTGCCACCAGTGATCTAGCTTTCACAGATACGCAGTATTTT
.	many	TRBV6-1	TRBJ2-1	CASSEGGAAYNEQFF	TGTGCCAGCAGTGAAGGGGGGGCTGCCTACAATGAGCAGTTCTTC
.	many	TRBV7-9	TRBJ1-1	CASSPTVNTEAFF	TGTGCCAGCAGCCCGACGGTGAACACTGAAGCTTTCTTT
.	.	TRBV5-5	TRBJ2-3	CASRSWGGTDTQYF	TGTGCCAGCAGGTCTTGGGGTGGCACAGATACGCAGTATTTT
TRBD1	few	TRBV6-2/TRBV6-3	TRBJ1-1	CASKVPGQGLGTEAFF	TGTGCCAGCAAAGTCCCGGGACAGGGTTTGGGGACTGAAGCTTTCTTT
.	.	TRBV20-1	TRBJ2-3	CSANKAGRASTDTQYF	TGCAGTGCCAACAAGGCGGGTCGTGCGAGCACAGATACGCAGTATTTT
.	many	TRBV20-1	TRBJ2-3	CSASEVTDTQYF	TGCAGTGCTAGTGAGGTTACAGATACGCAGTATTTT
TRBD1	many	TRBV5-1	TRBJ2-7	CASGLSGTGYEQYF	TGCGCCAGCGGCCTTTCCGGGACAGGCTACGAGCAGTACTTC
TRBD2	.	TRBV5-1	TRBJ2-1	CASSLLIAGGWNEQFF	TGCGCCAGCAGCTTGTTAATAGCGGGAGGGTGGAATGAGCAGTTCTTC
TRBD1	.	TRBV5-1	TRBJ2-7	CASGLDRISYEQYF	TGCGCCAGCGGCTTGGACAGGATATCCTACGAGCAGTACTTC
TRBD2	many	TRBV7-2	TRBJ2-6	CASSVSGGSGANVLTF	TGTGCCAGCAGCGTTAGCGGGGGATCTGGGGCCAACGTCCTGACTTTC
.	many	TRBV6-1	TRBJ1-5	CASSEAGGQPQHF	TGTGCCAGCAGTGAAGCAGGGGGACAGCCCCAGCATTTT
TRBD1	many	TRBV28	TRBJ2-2	CASSDRQGWDTGELFF	TGTGCCAGCAGTGACAGACAGGGATGGGACACCGGGGAGCTGTTTTTT
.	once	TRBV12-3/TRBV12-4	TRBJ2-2	CASAAGCVDTGELFF	TGTGCCAGCGCGGCGGGGTGTGTGGACACCGGGGAGCTGTTTTTT
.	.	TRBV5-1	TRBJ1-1	CASHYRGMNTEAFF	TGTGCCAGCCACTACAGAGGGATGAACACTGAAGCTTTCTTT
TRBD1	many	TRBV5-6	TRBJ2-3	CASSLEGTGLGTDTQYF	TGTGCCAGCAGCTTAGAGGGGACAGGGCTCGGCACAGATACGCAGTATTTT
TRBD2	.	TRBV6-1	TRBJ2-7	CASSEMFSGGADYYEQYF	TGTGCCAGCAGTGAAATGTTTAGCGGGGGGGCCGATTATTACGAGCAGTACTTC
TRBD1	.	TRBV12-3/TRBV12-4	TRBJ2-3	CASRSTGIADTQYF	TGTGCCAGCAGATCGACAGGGATAGCAGATACGCAGTATTTT
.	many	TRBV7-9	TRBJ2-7	CASSLVRPPYEQYF	TGTGCCAGCAGCTTAGTAAGGCCACCATACGAGCAGTACTTC
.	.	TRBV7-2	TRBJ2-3	CASSSPFAGRTDTQYF	TGTGCCAGCAGCTCCCCCTTTGCGGGTCGCACAGATACGCAGTATTTT
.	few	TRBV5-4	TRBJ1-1	CASKSDPKRAEAFF	TGTGCCAGCAAGTCGGATCCGAAACGGGCTGAAGCTTTCTTT
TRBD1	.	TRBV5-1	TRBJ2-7	CASSLERAGGYNEQYF	TGCGCCAGCAGCTTGGAAAGGGCAGGGGGCTACAATGAGCAGTACTTC
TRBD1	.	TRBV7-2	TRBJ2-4	CASSARQGANGDGQYF	TGTGCCAGCAGCGCCAGACAGGGGGCGAACGGCGATGGGCAGTACTTC
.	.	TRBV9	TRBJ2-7	CASSAERTRDEQYF	TGTGCCAGCAGCGCCGAGCGAACTCGGGACGAGCAGTACTTC
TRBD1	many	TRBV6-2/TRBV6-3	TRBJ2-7	CASSRTGTGPYEQYF	TGTGCCAGCAGTCGTACCGGGACAGGGCCCTACGAGCAGTACTTC
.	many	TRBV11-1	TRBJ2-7	CASSFHGGEAYEQYF	TGTGCCAGCAGCTTCCATGGAGGGGAGGCCTACGAGCAGTACTTC
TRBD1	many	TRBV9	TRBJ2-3	CASSAGQGTDTQYF	TGTGCCAGCAGCGCGGGACAGGGAACAGATACGCAGTATTTT
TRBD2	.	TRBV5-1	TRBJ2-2	CASSPLAGGFSNTGELFF	TGCGCCAGCAGCCCCCTAGCGGGGGGCTTCTCGAACACCGGGGAGCTGTTTTTT
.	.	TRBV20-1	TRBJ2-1	CSGVGTPSYNEQFF	TGCAGTGGGGTGGGCACTCCCTCCTACAATGAGCAGTTCTTC
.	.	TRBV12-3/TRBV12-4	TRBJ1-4	CASSGYRAANEKLFF	TGTGCCAGCAGTGGCTACAGGGCAGCTAATGAAAAACTGTTTTTT
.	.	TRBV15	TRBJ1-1	CATSLGREGEAFF	TGTGCCACCAGCCTAGGGAGGGAGGGTGAAGCTTTCTTT
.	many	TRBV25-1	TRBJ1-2	CASSEYRVGYTF	TGTGCCAGCAGTGAGTACAGGGTTGGCTACACCTTC
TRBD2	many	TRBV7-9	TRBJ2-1	CASSPGTSDEQFF	TGTGCCAGCAGCCCCGGGACTAGCGATGAGCAGTTCTTC
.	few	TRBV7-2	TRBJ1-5	CATSQGLGGNQPQHF	TGTGCCACCTCCCAGGGATTAGGGGGCAATCAGCCCCAGCATTTT
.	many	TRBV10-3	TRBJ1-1	CAISDLSGPEAFF	TGTGCCATCAGTGACCTTTCCGGGCCTGAAGCTTTCTTT
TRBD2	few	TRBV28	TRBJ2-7	CATATSGGSSYEQYF	TGTGCCACCGCGACTAGCGGGGGGAGCTCCTACGAGCAGTACTTC
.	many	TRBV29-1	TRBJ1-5	CSVLQGRGNQPQHF	TGCAGCGTCCTACAGGGTAGGGGGAATCAGCCCCAGCATTTT
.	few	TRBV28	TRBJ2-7	CATFGNYEQYF	TGTGCCACCTTCGGGAACTACGAGCAGTACTTC
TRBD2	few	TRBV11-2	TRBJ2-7	CASSLESGGRLYEQYF	TGTGCCAGTAGCTTAGAAAGCGGGGGGCGTCTCTACGAGCAGTACTTC
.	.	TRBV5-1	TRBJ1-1	CASSGSQTNTEAFF	TGCGCCAGCAGCGGTTCACAGACGAACACTGAAGCTTTCTTT
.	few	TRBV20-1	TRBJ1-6	CSAKTGSSIYNSPLHF	TGCAGTGCTAAAACAGGGAGTTCGATTTATAATTCACCCCTCCACTTT
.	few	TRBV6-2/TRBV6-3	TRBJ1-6	CASKGHNYNSPRHF	TGTGCCAGCAAAGGACATAACTATAATTCACCCCGCCACTTT
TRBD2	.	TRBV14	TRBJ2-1	CAGSQLAGLGNEQFF	TGTGCCGGCAGCCAGTTAGCGGGGTTGGGCAATGAGCAGTTCTTC
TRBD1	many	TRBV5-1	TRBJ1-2	CASSWGDRANYGYTF	TGCGCCAGCAGCTGGGGGGACAGAGCTAACTATGGCTACACCTTC
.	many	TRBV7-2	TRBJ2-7	CASSYRVGDHYEQYF	TGTGCCAGCAGCTACAGAGTGGGGGACCACTACGAGCAGTACTTC
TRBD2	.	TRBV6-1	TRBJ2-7	CASASRTSGGSPSYEQYF	TGTGCCAGCGCTTCCCGGACTAGCGGGGGGTCTCCCTCCTACGAGCAGTACTTC
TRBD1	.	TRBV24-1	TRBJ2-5	CATRGTGSDAETQYF	TGTGCCACCAGGGGGACAGGATCTGATGCGGAGACCCAGTACTTC
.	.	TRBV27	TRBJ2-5	CASSLRGGTGRETQYF	TGTGCCAGCAGTTTACGCGGCGGGACGGGGAGGGAGACCCAGTACTTC
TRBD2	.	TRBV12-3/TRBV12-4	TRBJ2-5	CASRDGLAGGQETQYF	TGTGCCAGCAGGGACGGACTAGCGGGAGGGCAAGAGACCCAGTACTTC
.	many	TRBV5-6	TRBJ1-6	CASTSAASSYNSPLHF	TGTGCCAGCACCTCGGCGGCTAGCTCCTATAATTCACCCCTCCACTTT